This T cell receptor beta chain was recovered during a study of shared clonotypes between healthy human individuals. A note on this clone: Its target is not known. Distinct nucleotide sequences in the sample also encode this CDR3.

Study-wide findings and caveats: The rarefaction results pointed to incomplete sorted-subset sequencing despite large depth.

This CDR3 is built from 13 residues. Deletions cut 2 bases from V and 4 bases from J, with 8 bases between. Germline V CDR1 and CDR2: MNHEY, SVGAGI. Naivety among CD8 cells was defined by CD45RO negativity and positive CCR7 selection, thereby excluding terminally differentiated effector memory CD45RA+ cells. Deep was the level at which the assay was run. An even split of each subset's genomic DNA across several immunoSEQ plates was performed. Generated by immunoSEQ multiplex PCR, the TCRdb table keeps only in-frame clones and is missing some. The sample has nearly 2 million clones, about 95% seen once.

The clonotype comes from a young man in good health. This chain joins TRBV6-5 and TRBJ1-2; D call uncertain. The sample was naive CD8+ T cells sorted from blood. CDR3 coding DNA: TGTGCCAGCAGTTACGGATCTTCCTATGGCTACACCTTC. As protein: CASSYGSSYGYTF.